The 10 T cell receptor beta chains in this list originate from one sample, sequenced in a study of blood T cells in healthy people across ages. Together with a sample-barcoded 5' primer, a J-beta primer mix was included in a second PCR lasting roughly 6 to 12 cycles. TCRdb re-called the 5' RACE reads through MiXCR, storing one row per CDR3 protein. The sample includes 760,000 or so distinct CDR3 sequences, roughly 25% of them seen just once. The sample also formed part of further work on T cells of mothers and their children.

Sequenced input: blood. These receptor sequences come from a boy aged 10-17 years in good health.

This clonotype appeared a few times. The chain links TRBV7-2 to TRBJ2-7; maybe TRBD2 (6 bases). The V end was cut by 5 bases, the J end by 2 bases, with 16 bases between. The CDR3 has 15 residues. Germline V gives CDR1 SGHTA, CDR2 FQGNSA. CDR3 nucleotides: TGTGCCAGCAGCACAGACGGAGGGCCGCCCTACGAGCAGTACTTC. This sequence encodes CASSTDGGPPYEQYF.

The chain is built from TRBV21-1 and TRBJ2-7. TRBV21-1 is noted as a pseudogene. There are 13 residues in the CDR3. The CDR3 is CASSSTPGKGQYF. CDR3 nucleotides: TGTGCCAGCAGCTCTACCCCAGGAAAAGGGCAGTACTTC.

Here the CDR3 reads CASRVTSDDTDTQYF. CDR3 nucleotides: TGTGCCAGCAGGGTGACTAGCGACGACACAGATACGCAGTATTTT. The chain carries TRBV6-2 or TRBV6-3 and TRBJ2-3; 8 bases fit TRBD2. Germline V gene lookup returns CDR1 MNHEY and CDR2 SVGEGT. The CDR3 sequence is 15 residues long. V gave up 6 bases and J gave up 2 bases; unmatched junction bases: 7.

The table lists this clonotype with a few counts. The CDR3 sequence: CASSLLGGGYTF. CDR3 nucleotide sequence: TGTGCCAGCAGCTTACTTGGAGGCGGCTACACCTTC. This chain uses TRBV7-8 with TRBJ1-2; D gene ambiguous. Germline CDR1 and CDR2: SGHVS and FQNEAQ. The CDR3 sequence is 12 residues long. V was cut by 2 bases and J by 8 bases, with 9 bases left in between.

The chain carries TRBV20-1 and TRBJ2-2; 7 bases line up with TRBD2. In germline, CDR1 is DFQATT, CDR2 SNEGSKA (reference sequence). V gave up 4 bases and J gave up 5 bases; unmatched junction bases: 4. The CDR3 has 13 amino acids. The CDR3 loop is CSATRGRTGELFF. CDR3 sequence (DNA): TGCAGTGCTACTCGCGGGAGAACCGGGGAGCTGTTTTTT.

The rearrangement uses TRBV5-5 and TRBJ1-1, with 7 positions matching TRBD1. This CDR3 region has 16 residues. J gave up 1 base and V 5 bases, and 11 bases lay outside the gene matches. CDR1 is SGHKS and CDR2 is YYEKEE in the germline V gene (reference sequence). For the CDR3, the DNA is TGTGCCAGCAGACTGCAGGGGGGACGGGGGAACACTGAAGCTTTCTTT. Translated, it gives CASRLQGGRGNTEAFF.

This clonotype was detected ten times or more. The rearrangement joins TRBV12-3 or TRBV12-4 to TRBJ2-3; tentative D call: TRBD2 (5 bases). The CDR3 has 11 amino acids. Trimming stripped 7 bases from V and 5 bases from J, with 7 bases between. The CDR3 nucleotides read TGTGCCAGCACCCGGGGAGATACGCAGTATTTT. Translated, it gives CASTRGDTQYF.

The chain uses TRBV7-8 and TRBJ2-2; D not certain. V dropped 0 bases and J dropped 4 bases, with 6 bases sitting between them. CDR3 length equals 14 residues. The V gene's germline CDR1 is SGHVS and CDR2 FQNEAQ. The CDR3 nucleotides read TGTGCCAGCAGCTTAGCGCAGAGCACCGGGGAGCTGTTTTTT. Protein product: CASSLAQSTGELFF.

This clonotype was observed a few times. Sequence at one end of the junction differs from germline and may be a read error. J is TRBJ2-5 and V is TRBV13; 8 bases line up with TRBD1. CDR3 size: 14 residues. Per germline, CDR1 PRHDT and CDR2 FYEKMQ (reference sequence). CDR3 in DNA: TGTGCCAGCAGCACCCGGGACAGGCAAGAGACCCAGCACTTC. Its protein product is CASSTRDRQETQHF.

V is TRBV28 and J is TRBJ1-5; D is unclear. CDR3 size: 19 residues. V dropped 4 bases and J dropped 0 bases, with 22 bases sitting between them. CDR1 and CDR2 from the germline V gene are MDHEN and SYDVKM. CDR3 coding DNA: TGTGCCAGCAGTTCCACGGCAGGCTCCCCGATCTATAGCAATCAGCCCCAGCATTTT. It specifies CASSSTAGSPIYSNQPQHF.